A single sample is the source of the 18 T cell receptor beta chains below, sequenced in a study of blood T cell repertoires in COVID-19. This table comes from immunoSEQ multiplex PCR, and its TCRdb copy is limited to in-frame clones, with some not included. This table holds 60,000 to 85,000 clones, roughly 90% found once. Sequenced input: peripheral blood. All receptors come from a man aged 35-49 years with COVID-19, enrolled during active disease.

The chain uses TRBV7-9 and TRBJ1-1, with D hard to call. Deletions cut 1 base from V and 0 bases from J, with 9 bases between. The CDR3 runs to 15 residues. Looked up from germline, CDR1 is SEHNR and CDR2 is FQNEAQ (reference sequence). CDR3 nucleotide sequence: TGTGCCAGCAGCTTAGAACAACGCATGAACACTGAAGCTTTCTTT. Translating gives CASSLEQRMNTEAFF.

The chain recombines TRBV6-5 with TRBJ2-7, with a possible D match to TRBD2 (5 bases). Trimming pared 6 bases from V and 4 bases from J, leaving 13 bases between. CDR1 is MNHEY, CDR2 SVGAGI, per germline. CDR3 length: 13 residues. CDR3 region: CASSVATGYEQYF. In nucleotides, the CDR3 is TGTGCCAGCAGCGTAGCTACGGGGTACGAGCAGTACTTC.

V and J are TRBV3-1 (or the pseudogene TRBV3-2) and TRBJ1-3, with a weak D call TRBD1 (5 bases). CDR3 length: 16 residues. Germline V gene data show CDR1 as LGHDT and CDR2 as YNNKEL (reference sequence). The V end was cut by 0 bases, the J end by 0 bases, with 9 bases between. CDR3 nucleotide sequence: TGTGCCAGCAGCCAAGATGGTCAGGGCTCTGGAAACACCATATATTTT. It translates to CASSQDGQGSGNTIYF.

The rearrangement links TRBV5-1 to TRBJ2-5, with 12 nucleotides matching TRBD2. Germline V gene sequence: CDR1 SGHRS, CDR2 YFSETQ. The CDR3 is made up of 16 amino acids. V lost 7 bases and J lost 1; bases outside the gene matches: 8. The CDR3 DNA reads TGCGCCAGCGCCACTCCTAGCGGGGGGGGCCAAGAGACCCAGTACTTC. This sequence encodes CASATPSGGGQETQYF. Variable domain in full (rest from reference TRBV5-1 and TRBJ2-5): KAGVTQTPRYLIKTRGQQVTLSCSPISGHRSVSWYQQTPGQGLQFLFEYFSETQRNKGNFPGRFSGRQFSNSRSEMNVSTLELGDSALYLCASATPSGGGQETQYFGPGTRLLVL.

The chain employs TRBV6-5 and TRBJ2-1, with TRBD1 matching over 7 bases. V was clipped by 2 bases and J by 13 bases; unmatched bases: 8. Per germline, CDR1 MNHEY and CDR2 SVGAGI. The length of the CDR3 is 13 residues. DNA of the CDR3: TGTGCCAGCAGTTACATTAGGGGGCAGTCCCAGTTCTTC. Protein sequence: CASSYIRGQSQFF.

The J gene is TRBJ2-4, the V gene TRBV2; D might be TRBD1 (6 bases). There are 14 residues in the CDR3. Trimming pared 7 bases from V and 1 base from J, leaving 11 bases between. In germline, CDR1 is SNHLY, CDR2 FYNNEI. The CDR3 loop reads CASKTDRAKNIQYF. DNA of the CDR3: TGTGCCAGCAAAACCGACAGGGCCAAAAACATTCAGTACTTC. Full variable domain (outside the CDR3, taken from reference TRBV2 and TRBJ2-4): EPEVTQTPSHQVTQMGQEVILRCVPISNHLYFYWYRQILGQKVEFLVSFYNNEISEKSEIFDDQFSVERPDGSNFTLKIRSTKLEDSAMYFCASKTDRAKNIQYFGAGTRLSVL.

The chain uses TRBV29-1 and TRBJ2-2, with D perhaps TRBD1 (5 bases). Germline-derived CDR1 and CDR2 are SQVTM and ANQGSEA. Trimming pared 4 bases from V and 3 bases from J, leaving 9 bases between. This CDR3 region has 13 residues. The CDR3, as DNA: TGCAGCGTTGTAAAAGGGGACACCGGGGAGCTGTTTTTT. Protein product: CSVVKGDTGELFF.

V usage is TRBV9 and J usage is TRBJ2-3; TRBD2 is a possible D gene (6 bases). CDR3 length: 17 amino acids. Trimming pared 4 bases from V and 4 bases from J, leaving 22 bases between. Per the germline V gene, CDR1 is SGDLS and CDR2 is YYNGEE. CDR3 in DNA: TGTGCCAGCAGCCCCCAACGGGGGAGTAGCAATCCAGATACGCAGTATTTT. Translation gives CASSPQRGSSNPDTQYF.

The V and J genes are TRBV6-5 and TRBJ1-1, with 8 bases fitting TRBD1. This CDR3 contains 15 residues. V lost 6 bases, J lost 1 base, and 7 bases stayed unmatched. The germline V gene encodes CDR1 MNHEY and CDR2 SVGAGI. The CDR3 is CASRTQGAWNTEAFF. Here the CDR3 DNA reads TGTGCCAGCAGGACGCAGGGGGCTTGGAACACTGAAGCTTTCTTT.

V gene TRBV7-3 combines with J gene TRBJ2-3, with D uncertain. This CDR3 spans 13 amino acids. The V gene's germline CDR1 is SGHTA and CDR2 FQGTGA. V was trimmed by 5 bases and J by 6 bases, leaving 12 bases between them. CDR3 sequence reads: CASSLLPADTQYF. The CDR3 DNA follows: TGTGCCAGCAGCCTTTTACCCGCGGATACGCAGTATTTT.

The genes are TRBV7-6 and TRBJ2-5; tentatively, D is TRBD1 (5 bases). This CDR3 is 14 amino acids long. Germline V gene lookup returns CDR1 SGHVS and CDR2 FNYEAQ. Trimming removed 4 bases at V and 0 bases at J, with 9 bases between. CDR3 DNA sequence: TGTGCCAGCAGCTCAAACAGGAACCAAGAGACCCAGTACTTC. This gives the protein CASSSNRNQETQYF.

The rearrangement uses TRBV18 and TRBJ2-1, with TRBD2 matching 7 bases. Per the germline V gene, CDR1 is KGHSH and CDR2 is LQKENI. With V trimmed by 0 bases and J by 13 bases, 9 bases remained unmatched. This CDR3 is built from 14 residues. CDR3 region: CASSPPSTSPNQFF. CDR3 sequence (DNA): TGTGCCAGCTCACCACCTTCGACTAGCCCGAACCAGTTCTTC.

The chain employs TRBV5-1 and TRBJ2-1, with D possibly being TRBD2 (7 bases). Looked up from germline, CDR1 is SGHRS and CDR2 is YFSETQ. Trimming took 3 bases from V and 4 from J, leaving 14 bases between them. This CDR3 comprises 15 residues. The CDR3 region has the DNA TGCGCCAGCAGCTCCAGCGCGGGGGCTTACAATGAGCAGTTCTTC. Translation: CASSSSAGAYNEQFF.

The chain joins TRBV6-2 or TRBV6-3 to TRBJ1-2; D ambiguous. V shed 5 bases and J shed 4 bases, with 8 bases lying between them. The CDR3 is 12 residues long. Germline V gives CDR1 MNHEY, CDR2 SVGEGT. In DNA form, the CDR3 reads TGTGCCAGCAGTCACAAGTCCTATGGCTACACCTTC. Amino acids: CASSHKSYGYTF.

The V gene is TRBV3-1 (or the pseudogene TRBV3-2), the J gene TRBJ1-1; the match to TRBD1 covers 7 bases. With 6 bases clipped from V and 0 bases from J, the junction kept 1 base outside the gene matches. Germline V gives CDR1 LGHDT, CDR2 YNNKEL (reference sequence). CDR3 length: 13 residues. The CDR3 sequence: CASRDRMNTEAFF. CDR3 coding DNA: TGTGCCAGCAGGGACAGGATGAACACTGAAGCTTTCTTT.

The V call is TRBV6-5, the J call TRBJ2-7, with D tentatively TRBD2 (6 bases). V lost 0 bases, J lost 4 bases, and 10 bases lay in between. Germline values: CDR1 MNHEY, CDR2 SVGAGI. This CDR3 spans 14 amino acids. CDR3 in amino acids: CASSYSASEYEQYF. Written as DNA, the CDR3 is TGTGCCAGCAGTTACTCAGCTAGCGAGTACGAGCAGTACTTC.

V usage is TRBV3-1 (or the pseudogene TRBV3-2) and J usage is TRBJ2-3; 9 bases are a match to TRBD2. V was clipped by 4 bases and J by 5 bases; unmatched bases: 10. Germline values: CDR1 LGHDT, CDR2 YNNKEL (reference sequence). This CDR3 has 16 residues. CDR3 amino acids: CASSPLAGDARDTQYF. The CDR3 nucleotides are TGTGCCAGCAGCCCCTTAGCGGGGGACGCGAGAGATACGCAGTATTTT.

This rearrangement joins TRBV30 to TRBJ1-1, with 12 bases lining up with TRBD1. The CDR3 totals 17 residues. Trimming at V came to 0 bases and at J to 3 bases, leaving 8 bases not matched to a gene. Germline lookup yields CDR1 GTSNPN and CDR2 SVGIG (reference sequence). As DNA, the CDR3 is TGTGCCTGGAGTGTACGTGGGACAGGGGGCGGGGACACTGAAGCTTTCTTT. Amino acid sequence: CAWSVRGTGGGDTEAFF.